The 26 T cell receptor beta chains listed next were all sequenced from one sample in a study of cytomegalovirus exposure and HLA in healthy donors. Assay used: immunoSEQ multiplex PCR; TCRdb lists only in-frame clones, some missing. This table holds some 250,000 clones, almost 90% found once. Sample: PBMCs. The source of these receptors is a woman aged 18-29 years in good health and CMV-seronegative.

This clone was recorded only once. The chain links TRBV5-5 to TRBJ2-2; no clear D. This CDR3 has 15 residues. The V end lost 3 bases, the J end lost 0 bases, and 9 bases lay between the germline ends. Germline CDR1 SGHKS, CDR2 YYEKEE (reference sequence). CDR3 coding DNA: TGTGCCAGCAGCTCGACAAACGCGAACACCGGGGAGCTGTTTTTT. Encoded protein: CASSSTNANTGELFF.

CDR3 in amino acids: CASSWGQGAFEQFF. CDR3 DNA: TGTGCCAGCAGTTGGGGACAGGGGGCGTTTGAGCAGTTCTTC. This chain uses TRBV27 with TRBJ2-1, with 12 bases matching TRBD1. The CDR3 totals 14 residues. CDR1 MNHEY and CDR2 SMNVEV come from the germline V gene (reference sequence). Trimming at V came to 4 bases and at J to 9 bases, leaving 4 bases not matched to a gene.

The chain combines TRBV4-1 with TRBJ1-5; 7 nucleotides agree with TRBD1. The CDR3 has 15 residues. With V trimmed by 3 bases and J by 0 bases, 2 bases remained unmatched. Germline V gene lookup returns CDR1 MGHRA and CDR2 YSYEKL. The CDR3 coding sequence is TGCGCCAGCAGCCACGAGGGGGCTAGCAATCAGCCCCAGCATTTT. This translates into CASSHEGASNQPQHF.

The rearrangement uses TRBV5-6 and TRBJ1-1; 8 bases map to TRBD1. J was trimmed by 4 bases and V by 2 bases; bases with no gene match: 4. Germline lookup yields CDR1 SGHDT and CDR2 YYEEEE. This CDR3 comprises 14 residues. CDR3 nucleotide sequence: TGTGCCAGCAGCTTAGACAGGGGAGTCACTGAAGCTTTCTTT. Its protein is CASSLDRGVTEAFF.

V usage is TRBV28 and J usage is TRBJ1-5, with D maybe TRBD1 (6 bases). This CDR3 has 12 amino acids. Between the trimmed V and J ends, which lost 8 bases and 15 bases, there was a span of 20 bases. Germline values: CDR1 MDHEN, CDR2 SYDVKM. The CDR3 DNA reads as TGTGCCAGCTCTGACAGGCGGTATGAACGGCATTTT. This encodes CASSDRRYERHF.

V usage is TRBV9 and J usage is TRBJ1-4; D is undetermined. Germline V gives CDR1 SGDLS, CDR2 YYNGEE. V lost 5 bases and J lost 0, with 8 bases in between. The CDR3 is 14 residues long. The CDR3 nucleotides are TGTGCCAGCAGTCTGAGAGCAACTAATGAAAAACTGTTTTTT. Translation gives CASSLRATNEKLFF.

The chain joins TRBV2 to TRBJ1-1, with no clear D. There are 12 residues in the CDR3. Germline V gene data show CDR1 as SNHLY and CDR2 as FYNNEI. The V and J ends lost 8 bases and 5 bases respectively, with 12 bases between them. The CDR3 nucleotides read TGTGCCAGCCGGGTGTCATGGACTGAAGCTTTCTTT. Amino acids: CASRVSWTEAFF. Looking up the rest from reference TRBV2 and TRBJ1-1 gives the full variable domain: EPEVTQTPSHQVTQMGQEVILRCVPISNHLYFYWYRQILGQKVEFLVSFYNNEISEKSEIFDDQFSVERPDGSNFTLKIRSTKLEDSAMYFCASRVSWTEAFFGQGTRLTVV.

The chain has TRBV25-1 and TRBJ2-1; 7 positions agree with TRBD1. Losses at the gene ends were 7 bases for V and 6 bases for J; bases not matched to a gene: 12. CDR3 size: 15 residues. Germline V gene sequence: CDR1 MGHDK, CDR2 SYGVNS. The CDR3 here is CASTNRDSTFNEQFF. DNA for the CDR3: TGTGCCAGCACCAACCGGGACAGCACCTTCAATGAGCAGTTCTTC.

This rearrangement joins TRBV14 to TRBJ2-1; perhaps TRBD2 as D (5 bases). V gave up 0 bases and J gave up 7 bases, with 13 bases separating them. CDR3 length: 15 amino acids. Per germline, CDR1 SGHDN and CDR2 FVKESK. This chain's CDR3 is CASSQDTSLGNEQFF. CDR3 nucleotide sequence: TGTGCCAGCAGCCAAGATACTAGTTTAGGAAATGAGCAGTTCTTC.

V usage is TRBV4-3 and J usage is TRBJ1-1; TRBD1 aligns across 11 bases. V shed 4 bases and J 4 bases; nucleotides not matched to a gene: 5. CDR3 size: 15 residues. CDR1 LGHNA and CDR2 YSLEER come from the germline V gene. CDR3 DNA: TGCGCCAGCAGCCTGGACAGGGGGCCGGTCACTGAAGCTTTCTTT. It yields the protein CASSLDRGPVTEAFF.

The V gene is TRBV11-2, the J gene TRBJ1-1; a weak D match, TRBD1 (5 bases). There are 14 residues in the CDR3. The germline V gene encodes CDR1 SGHAT and CDR2 FQNNGV. V was clipped by 2 bases and J by 3 bases, with 10 bases between them. CDR3 DNA sequence: TGTGCCAGCAGCTTACGGGACTTTGACACTGAAGCTTTCTTT. This sequence encodes CASSLRDFDTEAFF.

The chain carries TRBV28 and TRBJ2-1, with 9 bases matching TRBD1. V shed 5 bases and J 2 bases; nucleotides not matched to a gene: 7. The CDR3 consists of 16 residues. Germline V gives CDR1 MDHEN, CDR2 SYDVKM. The CDR3 reads CASSIRTGDAYNEQFF. CDR3 coding DNA: TGTGCCAGCAGTATCAGGACAGGGGACGCCTACAATGAGCAGTTCTTC.

The chain recombines TRBV19 with TRBJ2-6, with a possible D match to TRBD2 (5 bases). The CDR3 is 16 residues long. The ends were cut back, 10 bases at V and 0 bases at J, with 16 bases in the middle. Germline loops: CDR1 LNHDA, CDR2 SQIVND (reference sequence). The CDR3 sequence: CATYGRGRSGANVLTF. Here the CDR3 DNA reads TGTGCCACCTACGGACGGGGTCGCTCTGGGGCCAACGTCCTGACTTTC.

This clone showed up just once. The CDR3 region is CASSETHRVREQYV. The CDR3 coding sequence is TGTGCCAGCAGTGAAACTCACAGGGTTAGGGAGCAGTACGTC. The V call is TRBV6-1, the J call TRBJ2-7, with D tentatively TRBD1 (6 bases). The CDR3 sequence is 14 residues long. Germline CDR1 is MNHNS and CDR2 is SASEGT. V shed 2 bases and J shed 7 bases, with 15 bases lying between them.

The gene calls are TRBV7-6 and TRBJ2-1, with 10 bases matching TRBD2. The V and J ends lost 1 base and 7 bases, in that order; junction bases with no gene match: 10. This CDR3 has 17 amino acids. Germline CDR1 is SGHVS and CDR2 is FNYEAQ. CDR3 region: CASSLVTRSSGGNEQFF. DNA for the CDR3: TGTGCCAGCAGCTTAGTGACTAGGTCTAGCGGGGGTAATGAGCAGTTCTTC.

The chain recombines TRBV2 with TRBJ1-5; 7 positions agree with TRBD1. The CDR3 is 14 amino acids. Germline V gives CDR1 SNHLY, CDR2 FYNNEI. The trim removed 7 bases at V and 0 bases at J, leaving 3 bases unmatched. CDR3 loop: CASNPGGSNQPQHF. CDR3 coding DNA: TGTGCCAGCAATCCAGGGGGTAGCAATCAGCCCCAGCATTTT.

The genes are TRBV11-3 and TRBJ2-1, with TRBD2 as a possible D gene (6 bases). V lost 6 bases and J 6 bases, leaving 18 bases between the germline ends. CDR1 SGHNT and CDR2 YENEEA come from the germline V gene. This CDR3 has 15 amino acids. CDR3 in DNA: TGTGCCAGCAGTACATATAGCGGTGAGGTCAATGAGCAGTTCTTC. Its translation: CASSTYSGEVNEQFF.

V usage is TRBV29-1 and J usage is TRBJ2-5; D call uncertain. The germline gives CDR1 SQVTM, CDR2 ANQGSEA. The ends were cut back, 3 bases at V and 2 bases at J, with 13 bases in the middle. The CDR3 has 14 residues. CDR3 sequence (DNA): TGCAGCGTTGAGTTCAGATCCTCGCAAGAGACCCAGTACTTC. This encodes CSVEFRSSQETQYF.

CDR3 nucleotides: TGTGCCAGCAGCTTGCGGGTAGATAATTCACCCCTCCACTTT. Translated: CASSLRVDNSPLHF. The rearrangement uses TRBV7-3 and TRBJ1-6; D unresolved. The CDR3 has 14 residues. Trimming pared 3 bases from V and 5 bases from J, leaving 8 bases between. Germline loops: CDR1 SGHTA, CDR2 FQGTGA.

The chain combines TRBV28 with TRBJ1-4; 10 positions match TRBD1. Germline V CDR1 and CDR2: MDHEN, SYDVKM. This CDR3 is 14 amino acids long. The junction had 3 bases not matched to a gene; V was cut back by 5 bases and J by 6 bases. The CDR3 DNA follows: TGTGCCAGCAGTGGGGGACAGGGGTATGAAAAACTGTTTTTT. It codes for CASSGGQGYEKLFF.

The CDR3 DNA reads TGTGCCTGGGGCCGGGGGGGCCAACACTACGAGCAGTACTTC. It yields the protein CAWGRGGQHYEQYF. The genes are TRBV30 and TRBJ2-7, with 8 bases fitting TRBD2. The germline gives CDR1 GTSNPN, CDR2 SVGIG (reference sequence). V lost 5 bases, J lost 3 bases, and 9 bases stayed unmatched. The CDR3 covers 14 residues. Supplemented by reference TRBV30 and TRBJ2-7, the full variable domain reads SQTIHQWPATLVQPVGSPLSLECTVEGTSNPNLYWYRQAAGRGLQLLFYSVGIGQISSEVPQNLSASRPQDRQFILSSKKLLLSDSGFYLCAWGRGGQHYEQYFGPGTRLTVT.

The chain joins TRBV7-2 to TRBJ1-4, with a weak D call TRBD1 (5 bases). The ends were cut back, 1 base at V and 4 bases at J, with 10 bases in the middle. The CDR3 has 15 amino acids. Germline CDR1 reads SGHTA; CDR2 reads FQGNSA. Here the CDR3 reads CASSLDRFGNEKLFF. In DNA, the CDR3 is TGTGCCAGCAGCTTAGACAGGTTCGGTAATGAAAAACTGTTTTTT.

The chain carries TRBV9 and TRBJ2-6; 8 bases line up with TRBD1. From germline, CDR1 is SGDLS and CDR2 YYNGEE. The CDR3 is 19 residues long. Losses at the gene ends were 1 base for V and 1 base for J; bases not matched to a gene: 10. The chain's CDR3 is CASSVTPQTGDSGANVLTF. The CDR3 DNA reads as TGTGCCAGCAGCGTAACCCCCCAGACAGGGGATTCTGGGGCCAACGTCCTGACTTTC.

V gene TRBV5-6 combines with J gene TRBJ1-3; no reliable D call. CDR1 SGHDT and CDR2 YYEEEE come from the germline V gene. Trimming left V 1 base short and J 0 bases short, with 8 bases between. This CDR3 is 15 amino acids long. This CDR3 reads CASSLWSVSGNTIYF. The CDR3 DNA reads as TGTGCCAGCAGCTTGTGGTCAGTCTCTGGAAACACCATATATTTT.

This clone was seen a handful of times. CDR3 region: CASSSRTGGWEQYV. CDR3 nucleotide sequence: TGTGCCAGCAGTTCTCGGACAGGGGGTTGGGAGCAGTACGTC. The chain joins TRBV28 to TRBJ2-7, with 10 bases matching TRBD1. CDR1 is MDHEN and CDR2 is SYDVKM in the germline V gene. The CDR3 totals 14 residues. The junction had 7 bases not matched to a gene; V was cut back by 4 bases and J by 7 bases.

The rearrangement uses TRBV9 and TRBJ2-3; D might be TRBD1 (6 bases). Per germline, CDR1 SGDLS and CDR2 YYNGEE. V was trimmed by 3 bases and J by 3 bases, leaving 20 bases between them. The CDR3 has 17 amino acids. The CDR3 DNA sequence: TGTGCCAGCAGCGACCACCGTGGGGGCACAGGGACAGATACGCAGTATTTT. Its translation is CASSDHRGGTGTDTQYF. Together with reference TRBV9 and TRBJ2-3, the CDR3 gives the full variable domain: DSGVTQTPKHLITATGQRVTLRCSPRSGDLSVYWYQQSLDQGLQFLIQYYNGEERAKGNILERFSAQQFPDLHSELNLSSLELGDSALYFCASSDHRGGTGTDTQYFGPGTRLTVL.